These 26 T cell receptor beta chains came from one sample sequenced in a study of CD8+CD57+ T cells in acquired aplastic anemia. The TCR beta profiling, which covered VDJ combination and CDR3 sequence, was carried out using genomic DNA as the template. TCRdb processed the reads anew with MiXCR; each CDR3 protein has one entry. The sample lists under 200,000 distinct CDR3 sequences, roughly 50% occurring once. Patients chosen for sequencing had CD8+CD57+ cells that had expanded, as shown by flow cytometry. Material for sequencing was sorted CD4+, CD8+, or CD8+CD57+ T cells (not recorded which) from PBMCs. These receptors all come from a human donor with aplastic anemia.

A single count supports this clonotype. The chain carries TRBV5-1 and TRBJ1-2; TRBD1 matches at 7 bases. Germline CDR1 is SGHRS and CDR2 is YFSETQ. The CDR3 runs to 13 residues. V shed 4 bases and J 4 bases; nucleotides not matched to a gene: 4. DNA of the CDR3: TGCGCCAGCAGCCGCGGGACAGCCTATGGCTACACCTTC. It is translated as CASSRGTAYGYTF.

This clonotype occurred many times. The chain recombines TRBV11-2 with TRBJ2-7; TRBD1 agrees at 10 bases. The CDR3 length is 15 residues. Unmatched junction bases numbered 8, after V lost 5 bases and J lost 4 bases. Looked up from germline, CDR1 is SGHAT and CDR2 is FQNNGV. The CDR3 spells CASSNGQGVRYEQYF. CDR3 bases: TGTGCCAGCAGCAACGGACAGGGGGTTCGGTACGAGCAGTACTTC.

CDR3 sequence (DNA): TGTGCCAGCAGCGTCGCCAGCAATCAGCCCCAGCATTTT. Its protein is CASSVASNQPQHF. The chain combines TRBV9 with TRBJ1-5; D remains unclear. The CDR3 has 13 amino acids. Germline-derived CDR1 and CDR2 are SGDLS and YYNGEE. Trimming took 2 bases from V and 1 from J, leaving 4 bases between them.

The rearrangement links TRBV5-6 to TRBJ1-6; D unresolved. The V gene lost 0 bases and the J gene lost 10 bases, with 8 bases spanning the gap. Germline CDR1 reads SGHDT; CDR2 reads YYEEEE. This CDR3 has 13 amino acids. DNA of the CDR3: TGTGCCAGCAGCTTGGTTGGCAACTCACCCCTCCACTTT. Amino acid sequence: CASSLVGNSPLHF.

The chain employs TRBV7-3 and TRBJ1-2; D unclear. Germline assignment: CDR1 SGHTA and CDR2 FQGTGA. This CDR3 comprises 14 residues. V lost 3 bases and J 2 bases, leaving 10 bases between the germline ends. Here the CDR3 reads CASSLKDRNYGYTF. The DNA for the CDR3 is TGTGCCAGCAGCTTGAAGGACCGAAACTATGGCTACACCTTC.

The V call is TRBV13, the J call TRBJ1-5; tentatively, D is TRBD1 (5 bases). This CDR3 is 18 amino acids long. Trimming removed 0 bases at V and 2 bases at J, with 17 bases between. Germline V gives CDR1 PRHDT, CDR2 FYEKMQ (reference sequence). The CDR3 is CASSLGPVLAGGNQPQHF. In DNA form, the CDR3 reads TGTGCCAGCAGCTTAGGCCCGGTATTGGCGGGGGGCAATCAGCCCCAGCATTTT.

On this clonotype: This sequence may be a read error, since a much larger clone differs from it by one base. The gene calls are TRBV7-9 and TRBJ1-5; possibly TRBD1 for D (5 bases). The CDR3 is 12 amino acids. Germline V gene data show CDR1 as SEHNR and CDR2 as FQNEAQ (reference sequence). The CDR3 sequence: CASSSGTQPQRF. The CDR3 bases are TGTGCCAGCAGCTCCGGGACGCAGCCCCAGCGTTTT. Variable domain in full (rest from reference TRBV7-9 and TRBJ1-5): DTGVSQNPRHKITKRGQNVTFRCDPISEHNRLYWYRQTLGQGPEFLTYFQNEAQLEKSRLLSDRFSAERPKGSFSTLEIQRTEQGDSAMYLCASSSGTQPQRFGDGTRLSIL.

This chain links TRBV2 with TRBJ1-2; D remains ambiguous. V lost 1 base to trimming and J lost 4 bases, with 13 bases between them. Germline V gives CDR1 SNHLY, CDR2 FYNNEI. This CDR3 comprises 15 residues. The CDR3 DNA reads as TGTGCCAGCAGTGAAGTGGGCCGGGAGGGCTATGGCTACACCTTC. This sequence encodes CASSEVGREGYGYTF.

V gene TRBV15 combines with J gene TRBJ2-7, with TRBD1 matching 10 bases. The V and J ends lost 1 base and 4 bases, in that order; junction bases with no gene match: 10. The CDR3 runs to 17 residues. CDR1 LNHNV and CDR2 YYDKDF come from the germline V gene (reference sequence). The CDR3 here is CATSRAPRQGARYEQYF. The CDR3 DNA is TGTGCCACCAGCAGAGCTCCTCGACAGGGGGCGCGGTACGAGCAGTACTTC.

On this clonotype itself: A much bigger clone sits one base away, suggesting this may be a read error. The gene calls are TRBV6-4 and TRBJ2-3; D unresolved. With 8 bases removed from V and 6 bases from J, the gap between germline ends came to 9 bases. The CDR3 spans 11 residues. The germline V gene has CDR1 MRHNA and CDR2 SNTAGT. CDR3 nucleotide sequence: TGTGCCAGCGGCCATGAGGATACGCAGTATTTT. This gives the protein CASGHEDTQYF.

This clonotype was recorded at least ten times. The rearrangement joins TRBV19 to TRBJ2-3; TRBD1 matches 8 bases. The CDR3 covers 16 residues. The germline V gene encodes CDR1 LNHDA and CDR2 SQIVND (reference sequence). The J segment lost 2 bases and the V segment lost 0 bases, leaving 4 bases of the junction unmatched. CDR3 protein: CASSIEGTGLTDTQYF. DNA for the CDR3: TGTGCCAGTAGTATAGAGGGGACAGGACTCACAGATACGCAGTATTTT.

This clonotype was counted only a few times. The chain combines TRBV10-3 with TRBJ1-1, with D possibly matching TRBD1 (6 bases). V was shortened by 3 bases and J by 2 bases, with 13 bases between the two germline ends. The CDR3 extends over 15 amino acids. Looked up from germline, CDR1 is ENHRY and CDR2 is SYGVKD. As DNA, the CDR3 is TGTGCCATCAGTGACCCCCGACAGGCAAACACTGAAGCTTTCTTT. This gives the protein CAISDPRQANTEAFF.

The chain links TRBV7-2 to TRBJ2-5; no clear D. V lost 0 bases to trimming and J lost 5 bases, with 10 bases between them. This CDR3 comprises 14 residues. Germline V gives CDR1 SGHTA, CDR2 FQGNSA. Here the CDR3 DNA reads TGTGCCAGCAGCTTAGCCAGAAGTCGGGAGACCCAGTACTTC. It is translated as CASSLARSRETQYF.

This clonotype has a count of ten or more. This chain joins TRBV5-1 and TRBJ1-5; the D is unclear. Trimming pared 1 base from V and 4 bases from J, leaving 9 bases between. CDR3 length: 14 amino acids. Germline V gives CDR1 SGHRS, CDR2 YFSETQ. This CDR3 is CASSLSSHNQPQHF. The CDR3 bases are TGCGCCAGCAGCTTGAGCAGCCATAATCAGCCCCAGCATTTT.

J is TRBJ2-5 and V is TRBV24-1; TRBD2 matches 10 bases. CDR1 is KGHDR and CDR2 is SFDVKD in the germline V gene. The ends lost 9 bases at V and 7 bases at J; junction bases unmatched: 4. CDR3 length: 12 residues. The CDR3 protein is CATSLAGGTQYF. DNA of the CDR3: TGTGCCACCTCCTTAGCGGGAGGGACCCAGTACTTC.

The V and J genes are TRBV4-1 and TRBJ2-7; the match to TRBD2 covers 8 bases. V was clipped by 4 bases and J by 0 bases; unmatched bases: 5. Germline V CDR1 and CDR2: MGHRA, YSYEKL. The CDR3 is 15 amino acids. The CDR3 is CASSPAGESSYEQYF. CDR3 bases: TGCGCCAGCAGCCCAGCGGGGGAGAGCTCCTACGAGCAGTACTTC.

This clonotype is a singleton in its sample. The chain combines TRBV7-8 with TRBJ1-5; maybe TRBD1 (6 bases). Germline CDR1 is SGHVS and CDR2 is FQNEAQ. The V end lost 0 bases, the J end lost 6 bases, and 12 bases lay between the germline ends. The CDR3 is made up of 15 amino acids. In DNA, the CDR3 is TGTGCCAGCAGCTTAGCAGAGGGGGAAAGTCAGCCCCAGCATTTT. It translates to CASSLAEGESQPQHF.

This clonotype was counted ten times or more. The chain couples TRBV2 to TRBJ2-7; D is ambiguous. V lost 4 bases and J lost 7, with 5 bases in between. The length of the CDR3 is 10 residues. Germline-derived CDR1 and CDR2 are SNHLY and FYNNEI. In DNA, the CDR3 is TGTGCCAGCAGTGTTCAAGAGCAGTACTTC. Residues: CASSVQEQYF.

Written as DNA, the CDR3 is TGTGCCAGCAGTCAAACAGGGGTCCATAATTCACCCCTCCACTTT. Translation: CASSQTGVHNSPLHF. The J gene is TRBJ1-6, the V gene TRBV25-1; 7 bases map to TRBD1. J gave up 5 bases and V 5 bases, and 6 bases lay outside the gene matches. Germline-derived CDR1 and CDR2 are MGHDK and SYGVNS. This CDR3 contains 15 residues.

In DNA, the CDR3 is TGTGCCAGTAGTTCACAGGCCGGCACTGAAGCTTTCTTT. Translating it yields CASSSQAGTEAFF. This chain connects TRBV19 to TRBJ1-1, with D possibly TRBD1 on 5 matching bases. CDR3 length: 13 residues. The V end lost 5 bases, the J end lost 4 bases, and 11 bases lay between the germline ends. CDR1 and CDR2 from the germline V gene are LNHDA and SQIVND (reference sequence). The complete variable domain, with remaining parts taken from reference TRBV19 and TRBJ1-1, reads DGGITQSPKYLFRKEGQNVTLSCEQNLNHDAMYWYRQDPGQGLRLIYYSQIVNDFQKGDIAEGYSVSREKKESFPLTVTSAQKNPTAFYLCASSSQAGTEAFFGQGTRLTVV.

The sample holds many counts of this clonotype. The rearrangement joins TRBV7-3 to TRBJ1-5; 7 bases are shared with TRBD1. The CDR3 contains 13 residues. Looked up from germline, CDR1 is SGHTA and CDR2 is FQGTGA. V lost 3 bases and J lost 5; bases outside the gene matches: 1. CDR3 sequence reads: CASSFQGDQPQHF. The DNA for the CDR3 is TGTGCCAGCAGCTTCCAGGGGGATCAGCCCCAGCATTTT.

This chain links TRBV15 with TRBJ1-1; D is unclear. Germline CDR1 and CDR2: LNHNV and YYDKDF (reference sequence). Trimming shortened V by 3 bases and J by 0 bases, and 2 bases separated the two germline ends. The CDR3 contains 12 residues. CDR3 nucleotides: TGTGCCACCAGCAGTATGAACACTGAAGCTTTCTTT. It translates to CATSSMNTEAFF.

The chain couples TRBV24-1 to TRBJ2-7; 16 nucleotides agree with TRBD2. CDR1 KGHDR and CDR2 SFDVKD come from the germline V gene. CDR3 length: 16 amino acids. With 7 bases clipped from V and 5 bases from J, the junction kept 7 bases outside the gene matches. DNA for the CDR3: TGTGCCACCAGGGGACTAGCGGGAGGGCCGTCCCACGAGCAGTACTTC. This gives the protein CATRGLAGGPSHEQYF.

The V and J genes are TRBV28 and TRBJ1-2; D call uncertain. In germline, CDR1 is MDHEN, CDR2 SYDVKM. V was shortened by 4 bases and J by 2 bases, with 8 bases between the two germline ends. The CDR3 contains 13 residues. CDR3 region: CASSWVGNYGYTF. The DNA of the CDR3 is TGTGCCAGCAGTTGGGTTGGGAACTATGGCTACACCTTC.

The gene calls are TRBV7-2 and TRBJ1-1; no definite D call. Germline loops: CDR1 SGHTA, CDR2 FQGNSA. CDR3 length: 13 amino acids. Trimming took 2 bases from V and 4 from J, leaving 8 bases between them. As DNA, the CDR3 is TGTGCCAGCAGCTTACAACGTACCACTGAAGCTTTCTTT. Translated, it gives CASSLQRTTEAFF.

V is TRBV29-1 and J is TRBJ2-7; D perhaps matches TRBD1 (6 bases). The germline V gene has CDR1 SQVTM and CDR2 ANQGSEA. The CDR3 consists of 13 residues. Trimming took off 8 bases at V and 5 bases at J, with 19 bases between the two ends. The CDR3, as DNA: TGCAGCTCACCACAGGGAACCACGGACGAGCAGTACTTC. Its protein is CSSPQGTTDEQYF.